This record covers a single T cell receptor (beta chain). MiXCR was run by TCRdb on the RT-PCR reads, yielding one entry per CDR3 protein. The repertoire holds approximately 200,000 distinct CDR3 sequences, roughly 40% seen once, with about 35% in the top ten. With 4 bases removed from V and 2 bases from J, the gap between germline ends came to 12 bases. The CDR3 is 14 residues long. CDR1 and CDR2 from the germline V gene are SNHLY and FYNNEI. The sample belongs to a study of patients and donors after allogeneic stem cell transplantation. The chain has TRBV2 and TRBJ2-7; weak D call: TRBD1 (5 bases). The sample was blood, either unsorted or a sorted T cell fraction (not recorded which). This sequence originates from a human donor who was either an allogeneic HSCT recipient or a stem cell or donor lymphocyte infusion donor (not recorded which). It is not recorded whose cells these are; they may come from a transplant donor. CDR3 coding DNA: TGTGCCAGCAGTGGCTACAGGTTTCCCTACGAGCAGTACTTC. This codes for CASSGYRFPYEQYF.